The 22 T cell receptor beta chains below all came from one sample that was sequenced in a study of HIV-infected patients and healthy controls. Antiretroviral therapy had run roughly three months, about 14 weeks, before follow-up blood collection. The repertoire came from unfractionated whole blood and reflected all unsorted peripheral T cells. Around 450 ng RNA was reverse transcribed with alpha and beta constant-region primers. Alpha and beta chain libraries were made separately by chain-specific third strand synthesis with multiplexing indices. One entry per CDR3 protein, called by TCRdb with MiXCR from the 5' RACE reads. The sample has 8,100 or so distinct CDR3 sequences; roughly 6.2% are singletons. The sequenced sample was blood, obtained during antiretroviral therapy. The receptor source for this set is an adult with HIV infection.

The sample holds many counts of this clonotype. In a library made to pick up alpha chains, this beta chain is a stray read with a size that means little. The rearrangement links TRBV11-2 to TRBJ1-4; a possible D gene is TRBD1 (6 bases). The CDR3 covers 14 residues. Germline V CDR1 and CDR2: SGHAT, FQNNGV. Trimming took off 4 bases at V and 6 bases at J, with 12 bases between the two ends. The DNA for the CDR3 is TGTGCCAGCAGCTCAGCAGGGGCTGATGAAAAACTGTTTTTT. It specifies CASSSAGADEKLFF. The full variable domain, rest sourced from reference TRBV11-2 and TRBJ1-4, is EAGVAQSPRYKIIEKRQSVAFWCNPISGHATLYWYQQILGQGPKLLIQFQNNGVVDDSQLPKDRFSAERLKGVDSTLKIQPAKLEDSAVYLCASSSAGADEKLFFGSGTQLSVL.

This clonotype was seen repeatedly, ten times or more. The library was prepared for alpha chains; this beta chain is a stray read, so its frequency means little. V gene TRBV6-6 combines with J gene TRBJ2-5; either TRBD1 or TRBD2 may supply D (5 bases each). Germline V gives CDR1 MNHNY, CDR2 SVGAGI (reference sequence). V lost 7 bases to trimming and J lost 5 bases, with 14 bases between them. CDR3 length: 13 residues. The DNA of the CDR3 is TGTGCCAGCACCCGGGGCAACCTGGAGACCCAGTACTTC. Residues: CASTRGNLETQYF.

By proportion, this clonotype is medium-sized (0.01 to 0.1%). This beta chain is an unintended read in a library built for alpha chains; its size means little. The V call is TRBV5-1, the J call TRBJ2-3; TRBD1 matches 8 bases. The junction had 5 bases not matched to a gene; V was cut back by 0 bases and J by 2 bases. This CDR3 region has 16 residues. Germline CDR1 reads SGHRS; CDR2 reads YFSETQ. CDR3 protein: CASSLAVTGATDTQYF. CDR3 in DNA: TGCGCCAGCAGCTTGGCAGTGACAGGGGCCACAGATACGCAGTATTTT.

In this sample, this clonotype turned up a few times. A library made for alpha chains picked up this beta chain off target, so its size means little. V is TRBV11-2 and J is TRBJ2-7; 8 positions match TRBD2. Germline CDR1 and CDR2: SGHAT and FQNNGV. Losses at the gene ends were 3 bases for V and 5 bases for J; bases not matched to a gene: 18. The CDR3 consists of 18 residues. The CDR3 nucleotides read TGTGCCAGCAGCTTGCGCTCGGGGGGGAGCTTACCTTCCGACGAGCAGTACTTC. This codes for CASSLRSGGSLPSDEQYF. Combining the CDR3 with reference TRBV11-2 and TRBJ2-7 gives the whole variable domain EAGVAQSPRYKIIEKRQSVAFWCNPISGHATLYWYQQILGQGPKLLIQFQNNGVVDDSQLPKDRFSAERLKGVDSTLKIQPAKLEDSAVYLCASSLRSGGSLPSDEQYFGPGTRLTVT.

A remark on this clonotype: In a library made to pick up alpha chains, this beta chain is a stray read with a size that means little. This chain uses TRBV24-1 with TRBJ2-3; the match to TRBD2 covers 11 bases. Losses at the gene ends were 3 bases for V and 2 bases for J; bases not matched to a gene: 3. This CDR3 spans 16 amino acids. Germline V gene lookup returns CDR1 KGHDR and CDR2 SFDVKD. The CDR3 loop is CATSDRGLAATDTQYF. DNA of the CDR3: TGTGCCACCAGTGATCGGGGACTAGCGGCCACAGATACGCAGTATTTT.

With regard to this clonotype: Since it is a stray read in a library aimed at alpha chains, this beta chain has a size that is not meaningful. This chain uses TRBV6-5 with TRBJ2-5; TRBD1 matches 9 bases. This CDR3 comprises 15 residues. The ends lost 1 base at V and 5 bases at J; junction bases unmatched: 5. The germline V gene has CDR1 MNHEY and CDR2 SVGAGI. The CDR3: CASSYLTGGAETQYF. The CDR3 DNA is TGTGCCAGCAGTTACTTAACAGGGGGCGCCGAGACCCAGTACTTC.

This clonotype appeared many times. A library made for alpha chains picked up this beta chain off target, so its size means little. The chain recombines TRBV28 with TRBJ2-1; TRBD2 matches at 9 bases. The CDR3 sequence is 15 residues long. The V gene end was trimmed by 6 bases and the J gene end by 4 bases; junction bases not matched to a gene: 7. The germline gives CDR1 MDHEN, CDR2 SYDVKM. The CDR3, as DNA: TGTGCCAGCAGAGAGGGACTAGCCCCTTACAATGAGCAGTTCTTC. This codes for CASREGLAPYNEQFF. The entire variable domain, with the rest obtained from reference TRBV28 and TRBJ2-1, is as follows: DVKVTQSSRYLVKRTGEKVFLECVQDMDHENMFWYRQDPGLGLRLIYFSYDVKMKEKGDIPEGYSVSREKKERFSLILESASTNQTSMYLCASREGLAPYNEQFFGPGTRLTVL.

This clonotype is categorized as medium-sized. Because the library targeted alpha chains, this beta chain is an off-target read whose size means little. This chain links TRBV5-1 with TRBJ2-1; D is possibly TRBD1 or TRBD2 (5 bases each). The CDR3 spans 15 residues. V lost 5 bases to trimming and J lost 5 bases, with 17 bases between them. The V gene's germline CDR1 is SGHRS and CDR2 YFSETQ. The chain's CDR3 is CASSDDLGVHNEQFF. As DNA, the CDR3 is TGCGCCAGCAGTGATGACCTGGGGGTCCACAATGAGCAGTTCTTC.

This clonotype was detected ten times or more. This beta chain is an unintended read in a library built for alpha chains; its size means little. The V gene is TRBV14, the J gene TRBJ2-3, with TRBD2 identical over 10 bases. Per the germline V gene, CDR1 is SGHDN and CDR2 is FVKESK. The CDR3 spans 17 residues. J gave up 1 base and V 4 bases, and 8 bases lay outside the gene matches. The CDR3 here is CASSRLGTSDGTDTQYF. The DNA of the CDR3 is TGTGCCAGCAGCCGACTCGGGACTAGCGATGGCACAGATACGCAGTATTTT.

By share, this clonotype ranks as medium-sized (0.01 to 0.1%). A library made for alpha chains picked up this beta chain off target, so its size means little. The rearrangement uses TRBV11-2 and TRBJ1-1; possibly TRBD1 for D (6 bases). This CDR3 spans 16 amino acids. In germline, CDR1 is SGHAT, CDR2 FQNNGV. V was clipped by 5 bases and J by 0 bases, with 16 bases between them. The CDR3 protein is CASSGRPDRLNTEAFF. The DNA for the CDR3 is TGTGCCAGCAGCGGTAGACCGGACAGATTGAACACTGAAGCTTTCTTT.

This clonotype was detected ten times or more. Because the library targeted alpha chains, this beta chain is an off-target read whose size means little. The chain uses TRBV20-1 and TRBJ2-2; 7 bases are a match to TRBD2. The CDR3 spans 15 residues. Germline values: CDR1 DFQATT, CDR2 SNEGSKA (reference sequence). Trimming cost V 6 bases and J 1 base; bases outside gene matches: 8. CDR3 nucleotide sequence: TGCAGTGCACCCCCGCGGGGGAGGAACACCGGGGAGCTGTTTTTT. Amino acids: CSAPPRGRNTGELFF.

In this sample, this clonotype turned up many times. This beta chain is an unintended read in a library built for alpha chains; its size means little. The V call is TRBV12-3 or TRBV12-4, the J call TRBJ2-5; D call uncertain. V gave up 7 bases and J gave up 2 bases, with 11 bases separating them. This CDR3 comprises 13 residues. Here the CDR3 DNA reads TGTGCCAGCACCCCCCGGCCTCAAGAGACCCAGTACTTC. As protein: CASTPRPQETQYF.

This clonotype was picked up many times. Found in a library prepared for alpha chains, this beta chain is an off-target read, and its abundance has little meaning. This sequence joins TRBV5-1 and TRBJ2-3; TRBD1 matches 7 bases. Germline lookup yields CDR1 SGHRS and CDR2 YFSETQ. The V gene end was trimmed by 7 bases and the J gene end by 2 bases; junction bases not matched to a gene: 10. This CDR3 has 15 amino acids. CDR3 residues: CASCRNRGTTDTQYF. For the CDR3, the DNA is TGCGCCAGCTGCCGCAACAGGGGTACCACAGATACGCAGTATTTT.

This clonotype is labeled as medium-sized (0.01 to 0.1%). Since the library was made to target alpha chains, this beta chain is a stray read and its abundance is not meaningful. The chain joins TRBV4-1 to TRBJ2-7; 7 nucleotides align to TRBD1. Germline V gene lookup returns CDR1 MGHRA and CDR2 YSYEKL. J lost 5 bases, V lost 3 bases, and 7 bases had no gene match. This CDR3 contains 14 residues. CDR3 loop: CASSQETGFHEQYF. CDR3 bases: TGCGCCAGCAGCCAGGAGACAGGGTTCCACGAGCAGTACTTC.

This clonotype was counted many times. Little can be read into the size of this beta chain, an off-target read in a library designed for alpha chains. The chain combines TRBV3-1 with TRBJ2-3, with 10 bases that match TRBD2. V gave up 2 bases and J gave up 8 bases; unmatched junction bases: 4. Germline V gene sequence: CDR1 LGHDT, CDR2 YNNKEL (reference sequence). This CDR3 spans 14 amino acids. CDR3 sequence (DNA): TGTGCCAGCAGCCAAACCGGGACTAGCGCTACGCAGTATTTT. It specifies CASSQTGTSATQYF.

The sample holds many counts of this clonotype. As an off-target read in a library built for alpha chains, this beta chain has a frequency of little significance. V usage is TRBV7-9 and J usage is TRBJ2-3, with D tentatively TRBD2 (7 bases). Trimming took 4 bases from V and 1 from J, leaving 21 bases between them. Germline V gene sequence: CDR1 SEHNR, CDR2 FQNEAQ (reference sequence). This CDR3 has 18 residues. This CDR3 is CASSSTRGGDRRTDTQYF. The CDR3 DNA sequence: TGTGCCAGCAGCTCGACTAGGGGGGGGGACCGCCGCACAGATACGCAGTATTTT. The variable domain in full, completed from reference TRBV7-9 and TRBJ2-3, reads DTGVSQNPRHKITKRGQNVTFRCDPISEHNRLYWYRQTLGQGPEFLTYFQNEAQLEKSRLLSDRFSAERPKGSFSTLEIQRTEQGDSAMYLCASSSTRGGDRRTDTQYFGPGTRLTVL.

This clonotype is classed as medium-sized. A library made for alpha chains picked up this beta chain off target, so its size means little. The genes are TRBV11-2 and TRBJ2-5; no clear D gene. The germline gives CDR1 SGHAT, CDR2 FQNNGV. The CDR3 has 12 residues. The V end was cut by 5 bases, the J end by 2 bases, with 6 bases between. CDR3 nucleotides: TGTGCCAGCAGCACCAATCAAGAGACCCAGTACTTC. It translates to CASSTNQETQYF.

By share of the sample, this clonotype is medium-sized (0.01 to 0.1%). The size of this beta chain means little, since it is a stray read in a library made for alpha chains. This sequence joins TRBV20-1 and TRBJ2-7; no clear D. The CDR3 has 12 amino acids. V gave up 4 bases and J gave up 3 bases, with 10 bases separating them. Per germline, CDR1 DFQATT and CDR2 SNEGSKA (reference sequence). In DNA form, the CDR3 reads TGCAGTGCTAACCCCCTCAACTACGAGCAGTACTTC. It specifies CSANPLNYEQYF.

This clonotype is termed medium-sized. This beta chain turned up in a library designed for alpha chains; as an off-target read, its abundance says little. This chain links TRBV14 with TRBJ2-3, with no clear D. From germline, CDR1 is SGHDN and CDR2 FVKESK. The V end lost 1 base, the J end lost 8 bases, and 4 bases lay between the germline ends. The CDR3 totals 11 residues. The CDR3 sequence is CASSQAGTQYF. The CDR3 bases are TGTGCCAGCAGCCAAGCGGGTACGCAGTATTTT. The whole variable domain, remainder taken from reference TRBV14 and TRBJ2-3, is EAGVTQFPSHSVIEKGQTVTLRCDPISGHDNLYWYRRVMGKEIKFLLHFVKESKQDESGMPNNRFLAERTGGTYSTLKVQPAELEDSGVYFCASSQAGTQYFGPGTRLTVL.

This clonotype is categorized as medium-sized. With the library built for alpha chains, this beta chain is off target and its frequency is not meaningful. The CDR3 sequence: CSVGETQYF. CDR3 nucleotides: TGCAGCGTTGGGGAGACCCAGTACTTC. The chain has TRBV29-1 and TRBJ2-5, with D hard to call. The CDR3 length is 9 residues. Germline V gives CDR1 SQVTM, CDR2 ANQGSEA. V dropped 4 bases and J dropped 5 bases, with 2 bases sitting between them.

This clonotype is labeled medium-sized (0.01 to 0.1%). In a library made to pick up alpha chains, this beta chain is a stray read with a size that means little. The chain combines TRBV10-2 with TRBJ2-1; D remains ambiguous. This CDR3 has 15 residues. V gave up 0 bases and J gave up 4 bases, with 10 bases separating them. Germline-derived CDR1 and CDR2 are WSHSY and SAAADI. This CDR3 is CASSESDVNYNEQFF. CDR3 DNA: TGCGCCAGCAGTGAGTCGGACGTTAATTACAATGAGCAGTTCTTC.

This clonotype appeared many times. Within a library made for alpha chains, this beta chain is off target, and its count is uninformative. The chain has TRBV5-5 and TRBJ2-1, with 9 bases that match TRBD2. Germline V gene sequence: CDR1 SGHKS, CDR2 YYEKEE (reference sequence). The CDR3 is made up of 18 amino acids. V lost 0 bases and J lost 2; bases outside the gene matches: 9. The CDR3 bases are TGTGCCAGCAGCTTGGCCGGCGGGGGGGGCAAACCCTACAATGAGCAGTTCTTC. Its translation: CASSLAGGGGKPYNEQFF.